The 24 T cell receptor beta chains below were found in one sample sequenced in a study of identifying expanded T cells in peripheral blood. This table comes from immunoSEQ multiplex PCR, and its TCRdb copy is limited to in-frame clones, with some not included. The sample carries tens of thousands of clones, approximately 89% recorded once. Sequenced: blood. Receptors were obtained from a person aged 18-70 years in good health.

The chain is built from TRBV11-3 and TRBJ2-7; D ambiguous. Deletions cut 5 bases from V and 6 bases from J, with 20 bases between. Germline CDR1 SGHNT, CDR2 YENEEA. CDR3 length equals 15 residues. The CDR3 coding sequence is TGTGCCAGCAGCCTCCGCCCAGGACCTCTCCTCGAGCAGTACTTC. The encoded protein is CASSLRPGPLLEQYF.

The rearrangement links TRBV7-2 to TRBJ2-1, with 8 bases that match TRBD2. This CDR3 contains 14 residues. Losses at the gene ends were 11 bases for V and 9 bases for J; bases not matched to a gene: 15. Germline V CDR1 and CDR2: SGHTA, FQGNSA. The CDR3 bases are TGTGCCCTCACGGGCGGGGGGCCAGAGGGTGAGCAGTTCTTC. Its translation: CALTGGGPEGEQFF.

This chain uses TRBV25-1 with TRBJ2-2; D is perhaps TRBD1 (6 bases). The V end was cut by 6 bases, the J end by 6 bases, with 20 bases between. Per germline, CDR1 MGHDK and CDR2 SYGVNS. The CDR3 extends over 16 amino acids. CDR3 residues: CASSPLQGPFAGELFF. CDR3 in DNA: TGTGCCAGCAGCCCCCTACAGGGTCCGTTCGCCGGGGAGCTGTTTTTT. Combining the CDR3 with reference TRBV25-1 and TRBJ2-2 gives the whole variable domain EADIYQTPRYLVIGTGKKITLECSQTMGHDKMYWYQQDPGMELHLIHYSYGVNSTEKGDLSSESTVSRIRTEHFPLTLESARPSHTSQYLCASSPLQGPFAGELFFGEGSRLTVL.

This CDR3 is CATSPTEERQPQHF. As DNA, the CDR3 is TGTGCCACCTCTCCGACAGAGGAGAGGCAGCCCCAGCATTTT. This chain links TRBV10-3 with TRBJ1-5; possible D gene TRBD1, 5 bases. The CDR3 contains 14 residues. V dropped 10 bases and J dropped 7 bases, with 20 bases sitting between them. The V gene's germline CDR1 is ENHRY and CDR2 SYGVKD.

This clone has only one observation. The gene calls are TRBV2 and TRBJ2-7; 7 nucleotides align to TRBD2. V dropped 0 bases and J dropped 6; count of bases not matched to a gene: 14. Germline CDR1 and CDR2: SNHLY and FYNNEI. The CDR3 is 17 residues long. The CDR3 DNA sequence: TGTGCCAGCAGTGAAGCTCAGCTCGGGGGGTGGTATCGCGAGCAGTACTTC. Protein sequence: CASSEAQLGGWYREQYF.

The chain combines TRBV5-1 with TRBJ1-4, with 9 bases aligning to TRBD1. Losses at the gene ends were 2 bases for V and 6 bases for J; bases not matched to a gene: 5. CDR1 and CDR2 from the germline V gene are SGHRS and YFSETQ. The CDR3 sequence is 15 residues long. CDR3 in amino acids: CASSFDGTGYEKLFF. The CDR3 coding sequence is TGCGCCAGCAGCTTCGATGGGACAGGGTATGAAAAACTGTTTTTT.

The rearrangement joins TRBV30 to TRBJ1-2; the D is unclear. There are 12 residues in the CDR3. The V gene's germline CDR1 is GTSNPN and CDR2 SVGIG (reference sequence). Between the trimmed V and J ends, which lost 2 bases and 6 bases, there was a span of 10 bases. The CDR3 DNA is TGTGCCTGGAGTAACAAGAGGGATGGCTACACCTTC. This codes for CAWSNKRDGYTF.

The table lists this clone with a count of one. The V call is TRBV5-4, the J call TRBJ2-3; 7 nucleotides align to TRBD1. V shed 2 bases, J shed 5 bases, and the junction held 2 bases outside the gene matches. The CDR3 runs to 13 residues. From germline, CDR1 is SGHNT and CDR2 YYREEE (reference sequence). CDR3 region: CASSFTGVDTQYF. In DNA form, the CDR3 reads TGTGCCAGCAGCTTCACAGGGGTAGATACGCAGTATTTT.

Notes on this clone: Compared with germline, one end of the junction differs, possibly owing to a read error. Different DNA sequences within this sample yield the same CDR3. CDR3 nucleotide sequence: TGCGCCAGCAGCTTGAGGCAGATGCTGAACACCGGGGAGCTGTTTTTT. This encodes CASSLRQMLNTGELFF. V usage is TRBV5-4 and J usage is TRBJ2-2, with no clear D. CDR3 length: 16 residues. Germline V lookup: CDR1 SGHNT, CDR2 YYREEE (reference sequence).

The chain uses TRBV7-8 and TRBJ2-4, with D perhaps matching TRBD2 (7 bases). This CDR3 has 17 residues. From germline, CDR1 is SGHVS and CDR2 FQNEAQ. The ends were cut back, 5 bases at V and 0 bases at J, with 17 bases in the middle. The CDR3, as DNA: TGTGCCAGCAGCCCGGGGAGGGGGTCCTTAGCCAAAAACATTCAGTACTTC. This codes for CASSPGRGSLAKNIQYF.

V gene TRBV28 combines with J gene TRBJ1-1, with 9 bases that match TRBD1. The CDR3 is 12 residues long. V was pared by 6 bases and J by 8 bases, with 4 bases of the junction left unmatched. Germline assignment: CDR1 MDHEN and CDR2 SYDVKM. The CDR3 bases are TGTGCCAGCAGGCCGGGGACAGGGGAAGCTTTCTTT. Translated, it gives CASRPGTGEAFF.

This clone came up once. This chain uses TRBV9 with TRBJ1-5; no firm D call. The CDR3 is made up of 15 amino acids. V lost 0 bases and J lost 0, with 7 bases in between. Looked up from germline, CDR1 is SGDLS and CDR2 is YYNGEE. The CDR3 sequence is CASSVDEDSNQPQHF. CDR3 DNA sequence: TGTGCCAGCAGCGTAGACGAGGATAGCAATCAGCCCCAGCATTTT. The whole variable domain, remainder taken from reference TRBV9 and TRBJ1-5, is DSGVTQTPKHLITATGQRVTLRCSPRSGDLSVYWYQQSLDQGLQFLIQYYNGEERAKGNILERFSAQQFPDLHSELNLSSLELGDSALYFCASSVDEDSNQPQHFGDGTRLSIL.

V usage is TRBV6-6 and J usage is TRBJ2-1; 10 bases agree with TRBD2. Germline CDR1 reads MNHNY; CDR2 reads SVGAGI (reference sequence). The CDR3 spans 15 residues. The J segment lost 7 bases and the V segment lost 4 bases, leaving 7 bases of the junction unmatched. DNA of the CDR3: TGTGCCAGCAGTTTCAGCGGGGGGGCCGCGAATGAGCAGTTCTTC. Amino acid sequence: CASSFSGGAANEQFF.

The sample holds one count of this clone. The chain is built from TRBV5-5 and TRBJ2-5; tentative D call: TRBD1 (6 bases). V was pared by 4 bases and J by 5 bases, with 15 bases between. CDR1 and CDR2 (germline): SGHKS, YYEKEE (reference sequence). CDR3 length: 14 residues. This chain's CDR3 is CASSPTGIKETQYF. CDR3 bases: TGTGCCAGCAGCCCGACAGGTATTAAGGAGACCCAGTACTTC.

This clone was seen just once. The rearrangement links TRBV5-6 to TRBJ1-1; D gene unclear. CDR3 length equals 16 residues. Looked up from germline, CDR1 is SGHDT and CDR2 is YYEEEE. Deletions cut 1 base from V and 0 bases from J, with 13 bases between. CDR3: CASSLSRGDLNTEAFF. CDR3 sequence (DNA): TGTGCCAGCAGCTTGTCTAGAGGAGACCTGAACACTGAAGCTTTCTTT.

V usage is TRBV6-6 and J usage is TRBJ1-4, with D possibly TRBD1 on 6 matching bases. Deletions cut 5 bases from V and 3 bases from J, with 13 bases between. Germline CDR1 and CDR2: MNHNY and SVGAGI (reference sequence). This CDR3 has 15 amino acids. The CDR3 DNA reads as TGTGCCAGCAGTGGATACAGGGCGTCTAATGAAAAACTGTTTTTT. Protein sequence: CASSGYRASNEKLFF.

The chain employs TRBV7-9 and TRBJ2-3; D possibly corresponds to TRBD1 (6 bases). The CDR3 has 16 residues. Germline V lookup: CDR1 SEHNR, CDR2 FQNEAQ (reference sequence). V lost 4 bases and J 5 bases, leaving 19 bases between the germline ends. CDR3 DNA: TGTGCCAGCAGCTCACGGACAGCCGGTGTTGGAGATACGCAGTATTTT. Protein: CASSSRTAGVGDTQYF.

V and J are TRBV29-1 and TRBJ2-4; TRBD1 matches 8 bases. This CDR3 has 16 residues. With 6 bases clipped from V and 1 base from J, the junction kept 11 bases outside the gene matches. In germline, CDR1 is SQVTM, CDR2 ANQGSEA. The CDR3 reads CSVRDPGGSAKNIQYF. For the CDR3, the DNA is TGCAGCGTGAGGGACCCAGGGGGCTCGGCCAAAAACATTCAGTACTTC.

This chain connects TRBV5-1 to TRBJ2-1; unclear D gene. The germline CDR1 and CDR2 sequences are SGHRS and YFSETQ. The CDR3 is 15 amino acids. V was clipped by 0 bases and J by 6 bases, with 13 bases between them. DNA for the CDR3: TGCGCCAGCAGCTTGGTTAGCAGTACCCCCAATGAGCAGTTCTTC. This sequence encodes CASSLVSSTPNEQFF.

The chain uses TRBV11-2 and TRBJ1-1, with no clear D. The CDR3 covers 13 residues. V lost 5 bases and J lost 1, with 8 bases in between. Germline CDR1 and CDR2: SGHAT and FQNNGV. CDR3 DNA sequence: TGTGCCAGCAGCGTAGGCGGGAACACTGAAGCTTTCTTT. Translated, it gives CASSVGGNTEAFF.

This clone was detected only once. The rearrangement links TRBV7-2 to TRBJ2-1; 7 bases are shared with TRBD2. The CDR3 contains 13 residues. CDR1 SGHTA and CDR2 FQGNSA come from the germline V gene. Trimming took 5 bases from V and 9 from J; bases not matched to a gene: 7. CDR3 in amino acids: CASSIVSGGEQFF. Written as DNA, the CDR3 is TGTGCCAGCAGCATTGTCTCGGGGGGTGAGCAGTTCTTC.

V usage is TRBV5-6 and J usage is TRBJ2-4; the match to TRBD1 covers 7 bases. V dropped 4 bases and J dropped 5; count of bases not matched to a gene: 3. Germline V lookup: CDR1 SGHDT, CDR2 YYEEEE. CDR3 length: 13 residues. The CDR3 nucleotides read TGTGCCAGCAGCCCGGGACAGCAAAACATTCAGTACTTC. Its protein product is CASSPGQQNIQYF.

This clone appeared a single time. The rearrangement uses TRBV5-1 and TRBJ2-3; D is possibly TRBD2 (6 bases). Germline CDR1 is SGHRS and CDR2 is YFSETQ. The CDR3 has 15 amino acids. Trimming cost V 0 bases and J 3 bases, with 11 bases left between them. DNA of the CDR3: TGCGCCAGCAGCTTGGAGGCCCGGGGGACAGATACGCAGTATTTT. Translating gives CASSLEARGTDTQYF.

The chain employs TRBV27 and TRBJ2-1, with 10 bases lining up with TRBD2. V lost 5 bases and J lost 7; bases outside the gene matches: 5. Germline CDR1 is MNHEY and CDR2 is SMNVEV (reference sequence). This CDR3 is built from 14 residues. The CDR3 DNA reads as TGTGCCAGCAGTGAGCGGGAGGGCCGGAATGAGCAGTTCTTC. It encodes CASSEREGRNEQFF.